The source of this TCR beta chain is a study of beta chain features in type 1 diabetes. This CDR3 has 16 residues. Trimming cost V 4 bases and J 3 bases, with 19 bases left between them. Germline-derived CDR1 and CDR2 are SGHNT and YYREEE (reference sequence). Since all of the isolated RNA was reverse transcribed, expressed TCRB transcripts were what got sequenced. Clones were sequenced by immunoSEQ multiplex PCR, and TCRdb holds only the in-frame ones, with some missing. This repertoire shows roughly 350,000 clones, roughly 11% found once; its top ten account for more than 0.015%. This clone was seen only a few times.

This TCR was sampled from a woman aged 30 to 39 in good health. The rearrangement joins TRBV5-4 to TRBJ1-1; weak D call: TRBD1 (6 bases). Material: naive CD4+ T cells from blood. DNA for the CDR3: TGTGCCAGCAGCCCAGGGGTACGGTCACGGGACACTGAAGCTTTCTTT. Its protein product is CASSPGVRSRDTEAFF. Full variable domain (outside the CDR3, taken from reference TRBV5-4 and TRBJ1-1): ETGVTQSPTHLIKTRGQQVTLRCSSQSGHNTVSWYQQALGQGPQFIFQYYREEENGRGNFPPRFSGLQFPNYSSELNVNALELDDSALYLCASSPGVRSRDTEAFFGQGTRLTVV.